What follows are 5 T cell receptor beta chains derived from one specimen sequenced in a study of tumor-infiltrating lymphocytes in primary liver carcinoma. The investigators made TCR beta cDNA from roughly 460 ng total RNA, using a constant-region primer. Libraries for TCR beta were built through three nested multiplex PCR rounds, which together made up a slightly modified ARM-PCR procedure. The first two PCR rounds used TRBV1-TRBV30 primers with a Cbeta primer, approximately 9 cycles each. MiXCR, run by TCRdb on the multiplex PCR reads, gives a single entry per CDR3 protein. This table holds hundreds of thousands of distinct CDR3 sequences, more than 55% found once. The researchers obtained blood RNA from unsorted whole blood and also extracted germline DNA. Material: peripheral blood. The receptor set was obtained from a woman aged 30 to 39 with primary liver carcinoma and hepatitis B virus infection.

The gene calls are TRBV6-2 or TRBV6-3 and TRBJ1-2; a possible D gene is TRBD1 (5 bases). Germline CDR1 reads MNHEY; CDR2 reads SVGEGT. The CDR3 runs to 13 residues. Trimming took 5 bases from V and 10 from J, leaving 17 bases between them. The CDR3, as DNA: TGTGCCAGCAGTAAGGCCCATCTGGGGGACTACACCTTC. Translation gives CASSKAHLGDYTF.

In this sample, this clonotype turned up many times. This sequence joins TRBV12-3 or TRBV12-4 and TRBJ2-3; no definite D call. This CDR3 contains 14 residues. Trimming shortened V by 3 bases and J by 6 bases, and 13 bases separated the two germline ends. The CDR3 is CASSFSATRDTQYF. The DNA of the CDR3 is TGTGCCAGCAGTTTTTCGGCAACCCGGGATACGCAGTATTTT.

The rearrangement joins TRBV12-3 or TRBV12-4 to TRBJ2-1; D not certain. The CDR3 is 11 amino acids. V was cut by 8 bases and J by 9 bases, with 11 bases left in between. The CDR3 loop is CASGQVGEQFF. Here the CDR3 DNA reads TGTGCCAGCGGTCAGGTTGGTGAGCAGTTCTTC.

The chain combines TRBV28 with TRBJ2-7, with 16 nucleotides matching TRBD2. The CDR3 length is 16 residues. The V gene's germline CDR1 is MDHEN and CDR2 SYDVKM. With V trimmed by 4 bases and J by 6 bases, 6 bases remained unmatched. This chain's CDR3 is CASSSLGTSGRAEQYF. For the CDR3, the DNA is TGTGCCAGCAGTTCCCTTGGGACTAGCGGGAGGGCCGAGCAGTACTTC.

Concerning this clonotype itself: At one of its ends the junction is not consistent with the germline gene, which may arise from a read error. The gene calls are TRBV4-1 and TRBJ2-1; TRBD2 is a possible D gene (5 bases). Germline values: CDR1 MGHRA, CDR2 YSYEKL. This CDR3 contains 16 residues. CDR3 sequence reads: CASIQDLARSYNEQFF. CDR3 in DNA: TGCGCCAGCATCCAAGATTTAGCGCGCTCCTACAATGAGCAGTTCTTC.